The clone carrying this T cell receptor beta chain was counted many times. It was RNA transcripts that yielded the amplified TCR beta CDR3 regions. First-round RT-PCR of the TCR CDR3 relied on the HTBI primer set. TCRdb re-derived calls from the multiplex PCR reads in MiXCR, one entry per CDR3 protein. Of nearly 750,000 distinct CDR3 sequences listed, 35% are singletons. Diagnosis of hyperthyroidism was new in patients aged 18 to 65, and its duration was under 2 months. The CDR3 is made up of 16 amino acids. V lost 0 bases to trimming and J lost 5 bases; unmatched junction nucleotides: 9. Looked up from germline, CDR1 is LNHNV and CDR2 is YYDKDF (reference sequence). These data come from a study of T cells in Graves' hyperthyroidism and ophthalmopathy.

The material sequenced was blood. This TCR came from a woman between 40 and 55 years old with Graves' hyperthyroidism. The chain couples TRBV15 to TRBJ2-5; 7 bases agree with TRBD1. DNA of the CDR3: TGTGCCACCAGCAGAGACAGGGGGAGCGCTCCGGAGACCCAGTACTTC. Amino acids: CATSRDRGSAPETQYF.